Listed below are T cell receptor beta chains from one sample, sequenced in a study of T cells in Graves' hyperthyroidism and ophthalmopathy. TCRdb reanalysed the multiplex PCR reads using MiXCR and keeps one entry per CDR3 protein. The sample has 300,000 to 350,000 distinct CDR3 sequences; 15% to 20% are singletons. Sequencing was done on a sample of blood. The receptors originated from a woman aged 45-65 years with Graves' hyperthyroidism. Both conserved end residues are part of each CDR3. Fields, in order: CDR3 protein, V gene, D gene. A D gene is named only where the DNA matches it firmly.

CDR3 protein: CASSPKPGTDTQYF
V gene: TRBV9
D gene: -

CDR3 protein: CASSPHGGNTEAFF
V gene: TRBV7-3
D gene: -

CDR3 protein: CASSLGQAGSSTDTQYF
V gene: TRBV7-2
D gene: -

CDR3 protein: CASSDDNGETQYF
V gene: TRBV2
D gene: -

CDR3 protein: CASSPTTSTSEQFF
V gene: TRBV18
D gene: TRBD2

CDR3 protein: CATSPPGQGINEQFF
V gene: TRBV5-1
D gene: TRBD1

CDR3 protein: CASSLARVSDGYTF
V gene: TRBV5-5
D gene: -

CDR3 protein: CASSDLAGGPKDTQYF
V gene: TRBV2
D gene: TRBD2

CDR3 protein: CSARSDNEQFF
V gene: TRBV20-1
D gene: -

CDR3 protein: CSAGQGAYEQYF
V gene: TRBV29-1
D gene: TRBD1

CDR3 protein: CASSQRTSGRNLTTDTQYF
V gene: TRBV7-3
D gene: TRBD2

CDR3 protein: CSANRADEQFF
V gene: TRBV20-1
D gene: -

CDR3 protein: CASSLTTEAFF
V gene: TRBV11-1
D gene: -

CDR3 protein: CASSSVYNEQFF
V gene: TRBV7-9
D gene: -

CDR3 protein: CSARTGTGGTGELFF
V gene: TRBV20-1
D gene: TRBD1

CDR3 protein: CASSGGRLKNYGYTF
V gene: TRBV2
D gene: -

CDR3 protein: CASSQEGPQKEAFF
V gene: TRBV3-1
D gene: -